This is a list of T cell receptor beta chains from one sample in a study of OX40 agonist ivuxolimab in advanced cancers. Generated by immunoSEQ multiplex PCR, the TCRdb table keeps only in-frame clones and is missing some. The sample lists about 69,000 clones, over 75% occurring once. The sequenced sample was CD4+ or CD8+ T cells sorted from blood, obtained in a trial of the OX40 agonist ivuxolimab. Receptor source: an adult with an advanced solid tumor such as melanoma, head and neck, liver or kidney cancer. Both conserved end residues are part of each CDR3. A D gene is named only where the DNA matches it firmly. The size field is filled for only some rows; it gives once, few, many or a size class.

TRBV7-8	-	-	TRBJ2-7	CASSFSDKPEQYF	TGTGCCAGCAGCTTCTCCGACAAGCCCGAGCAGTACTTC
TRBV27	-	-	TRBJ2-7	CASSLWAGNPYEQYF	TGTGCCAGCAGTTTATGGGCGGGAAACCCCTACGAGCAGTACTTC
TRBV6-6	-	-	TRBJ2-7	CASSYSRQTSSYEQYF	TGTGCCAGCAGTTACTCGAGACAGACTAGCTCCTACGAGCAGTACTTC
TRBV7-9	-	-	TRBJ2-1	CASSLVIGTVNEQFF	TGTGCCAGCAGCTTAGTTATAGGGACGGTGAATGAGCAGTTCTTC
TRBV5-6	-	TRBD1	TRBJ2-7	CASSGGQGAYEQYF	TGTGCCAGCAGCGGGGGACAGGGGGCGTACGAGCAGTACTTC
TRBV28	-	-	TRBJ1-4	CASSLSQIANEKLFF	TGTGCCAGCAGTTTATCCCAAATCGCTAATGAAAAACTGTTTTTT
TRBV30	-	TRBD1	TRBJ1-5	CAWSRQGTLSNQPQHF	TGTGCCTGGAGCCGACAGGGGACATTATCTAATCAGCCCCAGCATTTT
TRBV6-6	once	-	TRBJ1-3	CASISTGLFSPNTIYF	TGTGCCAGCATTAGCACAGGGCTGTTTAGTCCGAACACCATATATTTT
TRBV27	-	-	TRBJ1-6	CASSLSPRNPLHF	TGTGCCAGCAGTTTATCTCCCAGGAATCCCCTCCACTTT
TRBV5-4	-	-	TRBJ1-5	CASSSEGNQPQHF	TGTGCCAGCAGCTCGGAGGGCAATCAGCCCCAGCATTTT
TRBV11-2	-	-	TRBJ1-1	CASSPYVTLDTEAFF	TGTGCCAGCAGCCCTTACGTGACATTGGACACTGAAGCTTTCTTT
TRBV9	-	TRBD1	TRBJ1-5	CASSETGGRQPQHF	TGTGCCAGCAGTGAAACAGGGGGCAGACAGCCCCAGCATTTT
TRBV5-6	once	-	TRBJ1-4	CASSEQLTNEKLFF	TGTGCCAGCAGCGAACAGTTAACTAATGAAAAACTGTTTTTT
TRBV28	-	-	TRBJ2-7	CASSLSLPSYEQYF	TGTGCCAGCAGTTTATCCCTCCCTTCCTACGAGCAGTACTTC
TRBV7-6	-	TRBD1	TRBJ2-7	CASSYAGGGFYEQYF	TGTGCCAGCAGCTACGCAGGGGGCGGCTTCTACGAGCAGTACTTC
TRBV7-2	-	-	TRBJ2-2	CASSLESRNGELFF	TGTGCCAGCAGCTTAGAAAGCAGAAACGGGGAGCTGTTTTTT
TRBV28	-	-	TRBJ2-1	CASSWGQPTIYNEQFF	TGTGCCAGCAGTTGGGGACAACCTACAATCTACAATGAGCAGTTCTTC
TRBV5-6	-	TRBD2	TRBJ2-3	CASSPRAGGGDTQYF	TGTGCCAGCAGCCCACGGGCGGGGGGAGGCGATACGCAGTATTTT
TRBV7-2	-	-	TRBJ1-2	CASSFWASSGTLHYGYTF	TGTGCCAGCAGCTTTTGGGCCTCTTCCGGGACTCTACACTATGGCTACACCTTC
TRBV9	-	-	TRBJ1-3	CASSADNSGNTIYF	TGTGCCAGCAGCGCAGACAACTCTGGAAACACCATATATTTT
TRBV29-1	once	-	TRBJ2-1	CSVEGDRAAQFRSYNEQFF	TGCAGCGTTGAAGGAGATAGGGCAGCGCAGTTTCGCTCCTACAATGAGCAGTTCTTC